A selection of T cell receptor beta chains follows, all from one sample in a study of PD-1 blockade in classical Hodgkin lymphoma. This table comes from immunoSEQ multiplex PCR, and its TCRdb copy is limited to in-frame clones, with some not included. The table has under 40,000 clones, over 65% seen once. The specimen was peripheral blood mononuclear cells (PBMCs), collected before the second cycle of nivolumab. These receptors were obtained from a human donor with classical Hodgkin lymphoma. The CDR3 runs from the conserved cysteine through the conserved F or W. A D gene is named only where the DNA matches it firmly. A row's size may be missing; if present it is once, few, many or a size class.

size: NA
D: NA
J: TRBJ2-3
V: TRBV4-3
DNA: TGCGCCAGCAGCCAAGAAGAACCAGGGCGTCATGCAGATACGCAGTATTTT
CDR3: CASSQEEPGRHADTQYF

size: NA
D: NA
J: TRBJ2-1
V: TRBV29-1
DNA: TGCAGCGTTGTCCCCGCTGAGCAGTTCTTC
CDR3: CSVVPAEQFF

size: NA
D: NA
J: TRBJ1-1
V: TRBV6-1
DNA: TGTGCCAGCAGTGCCTCCATGTACACTGAAGCTTTCTTT
CDR3: CASSASMYTEAFF

size: NA
D: NA
J: TRBJ1-1
V: TRBV7-9
DNA: TGTGCCAGCAGCTTAGGGCAGGGCTACCCAGAAGCTTTCTTT
CDR3: CASSLGQGYPEAFF

size: NA
D: NA
J: TRBJ1-1
V: TRBV18
DNA: TGTGCCAGCTCACCAGAAGGGCGATCCACTGAAGCTTTCTTT
CDR3: CASSPEGRSTEAFF

size: NA
D: NA
J: TRBJ1-3
V: TRBV6-6
DNA: TGTGCCAGCAGTCGGACCTCGGGGCTAGGAAACACCATATATTTT
CDR3: CASSRTSGLGNTIYF

size: NA
D: NA
J: TRBJ2-1
V: TRBV6-5
DNA: TGTGCCAGCAGTTACTCGGCAGGGGGGGATTTTTATGAGCAGTTCTTC
CDR3: CASSYSAGGDFYEQFF

size: NA
D: NA
J: TRBJ1-6
V: TRBV18
DNA: TGTGCCAGCTCACCACTGTCAGGGGCAAATAATTCACCCCTCCACTTT
CDR3: CASSPLSGANNSPLHF

size: NA
D: NA
J: TRBJ2-1
V: TRBV27
DNA: TGTGCCAGCAGTCCATCGACGGGACTTATCGAGAGTGGGCAGTTCTTC
CDR3: CASSPSTGLIESGQFF

size: few
D: NA
J: TRBJ2-5
V: TRBV7-2
DNA: TGTGCCAGCAGCGTAACAGGGCAGGAGACCCAGTACTTC
CDR3: CASSVTGQETQYF

size: NA
D: TRBD2
J: TRBJ2-5
V: TRBV5-4
DNA: TGTGCCAGCAGGGGAACTAGCGGGGGGGCCGGTGAGACCCAGTACTTC
CDR3: CASRGTSGGAGETQYF

size: NA
D: NA
J: TRBJ1-2
V: TRBV2
DNA: TGTGCCAGCAGTGATGGCTTCGGTCGGGGCTACACCTTC
CDR3: CASSDGFGRGYTF

size: few
D: NA
J: TRBJ1-2
V: TRBV19
DNA: TGTGCCAGTAGTATAAGAGGGTCGGGGAGGTTGAGTAACTATGGCTACACCTTC
CDR3: CASSIRGSGRLSNYGYTF

size: NA
D: TRBD2
J: TRBJ2-1
V: TRBV4-3
DNA: TGCGCCAGCAGCCGAGAGAGCGGACTAGCGGGCGGAGATGAGCAGTTCTTC
CDR3: CASSRESGLAGGDEQFF

size: few
D: TRBD2
J: TRBJ2-7
V: TRBV10-2
DNA: TGCGCCAGCAGTGAGTCTAGCGGGGGGGCGGACGAGCAGTACTTC
CDR3: CASSESSGGADEQYF

size: NA
D: TRBD2
J: TRBJ2-7
V: TRBV2
DNA: TGTGCCAGCAGTGATTCCAGCGGGGGCTACGAGCAGTACTTC
CDR3: CASSDSSGGYEQYF

size: NA
D: TRBD1
J: TRBJ2-7
V: TRBV7-8
DNA: TGTGCCAGCAGCCCCATTGGGATGACAGGGATCGAGCAGTACTTC
CDR3: CASSPIGMTGIEQYF

size: NA
D: NA
J: TRBJ1-5
V: TRBV4-2
DNA: TGTGCCAGCAGTCCCAGGTACCCGCCCAGCAATCAGCCCCAGCATTTT
CDR3: CASSPRYPPSNQPQHF

size: NA
D: TRBD2
J: TRBJ2-4
V: TRBV11-2
DNA: TGTGCCAGCAGCCTGGGGGGGGCCAAAAACATTCAGTACTTC
CDR3: CASSLGGAKNIQYF

size: few
D: NA
J: TRBJ1-1
V: TRBV4-2
DNA: TGTGCCAGCAGCCAAGACTACCTCGCGACTCCTGGGGCTTTCTTT
CDR3: CASSQDYLATPGAFF

size: few
D: NA
J: TRBJ1-6
V: TRBV27
DNA: TGTGCCAGCAGTTTTACTGGGGAATCACCCCTCCACTTT
CDR3: CASSFTGESPLHF

size: NA
D: NA
J: TRBJ1-4
V: TRBV18
DNA: TGTGCCAGCTCACCGGGGGTCAATAATGAAAAACTGTTTTTT
CDR3: CASSPGVNNEKLFF

size: NA
D: TRBD1
J: TRBJ2-7
V: TRBV15
DNA: TGTGCCACCAGCAACCCGGGACAGGGGACCTCATTGTCGTCCGACGAGCAGTACTTC
CDR3: CATSNPGQGTSLSSDEQYF

size: NA
D: TRBD1
J: TRBJ2-1
V: TRBV2
DNA: TGTGCCAGCATTATGAACAAAGGGGGCGAGCAGTTCTTC
CDR3: CASIMNKGGEQFF

size: NA
D: NA
J: TRBJ2-1
V: TRBV5-6
DNA: TGTGCCAGCAGCTTGGAATTTAGGTGGAGTGAGCAGTTCTTC
CDR3: CASSLEFRWSEQFF

size: once
D: NA
J: TRBJ1-4
V: TRBV21-1
DNA: TGTGCCAGCAGCAAAGCGCTTCGGGGGGCCTCAACTAATGAAAAACTGTTTTTT
CDR3: CASSKALRGASTNEKLFF

size: NA
D: NA
J: TRBJ2-2
V: TRBV6-6
DNA: TGTGCCAGCAGTTACTCCCAGGAACCTAACACCGGGGAGCTGTTTTTT
CDR3: CASSYSQEPNTGELFF

size: NA
D: NA
J: TRBJ2-5
V: TRBV7-2
DNA: TGTGCCAGCAGCTTAGGCCCCCGTGTCGGGGGTGAGACCCAGTACTTC
CDR3: CASSLGPRVGGETQYF

size: NA
D: NA
J: TRBJ1-4
V: TRBV6-1
DNA: TGTGCCAGCAGTTCCGGGAAAACGGGTGAAAAACTGTTTTTT
CDR3: CASSSGKTGEKLFF

size: NA
D: TRBD1
J: TRBJ2-1
V: TRBV27
DNA: TGTGCCAGCAGTTTCGGGACAGACGGTCAAGGGAGCCTCAATGAGCAGTTCTTC
CDR3: CASSFGTDGQGSLNEQFF

size: NA
D: NA
J: TRBJ1-6
V: TRBV7-2
DNA: TGTGCCAGCAGCTCCGACGGATATAATTCACCCCTCCACTTT
CDR3: CASSSDGYNSPLHF

size: NA
D: NA
J: TRBJ2-3
V: TRBV7-2
DNA: TGTGCCAGCAGCTTACCCGAGTCAGATACGCAGTATTTT
CDR3: CASSLPESDTQYF

size: once
D: TRBD1
J: TRBJ2-7
V: TRBV5-1
DNA: TGCGCCAGCAGCTGGACCTTAGGACAGGGCAAAGGTGGGGAGCCTTACGAGCAGTACTTC
CDR3: CASSWTLGQGKGGEPYEQYF

size: NA
D: TRBD1
J: TRBJ1-2
V: TRBV6-5
DNA: TGTGCCAGCAGTCGATCACAGGGGTCGGGTGGCTACACCTTC
CDR3: CASSRSQGSGGYTF

size: NA
D: TRBD1
J: TRBJ1-4
V: TRBV13
DNA: TGTGCCAGCAGCTTGGGGAGACCGGGACAGGGGGGTGAAAAACTGTTTTTT
CDR3: CASSLGRPGQGGEKLFF

size: NA
D: NA
J: TRBJ2-6
V: TRBV5-8
DNA: TGTGCCAGCAGCTCAAGGGGGGCCAACGTCCTGACTTTC
CDR3: CASSSRGANVLTF

size: NA
D: NA
J: TRBJ2-3
V: TRBV10-1
DNA: TGCGCCAGCAGTGAGCGTAGTACAGATACGCAGTATTTT
CDR3: CASSERSTDTQYF

size: once
D: NA
J: TRBJ2-7
V: TRBV9
DNA: TGTGCCAGCAGCGTAGCTTTGGCATCCGAGCAGTACTTC
CDR3: CASSVALASEQYF

size: NA
D: NA
J: TRBJ1-1
V: TRBV7-2
DNA: TGTGCCAGCAGCTTAGACAGGGCTAACACTGAAGCTTTCTTT
CDR3: CASSLDRANTEAFF

size: few
D: NA
J: TRBJ1-2
V: TRBV9
DNA: TGTGCCAGCAGCGAGATACCCAGGACAGACGTCTATGGCTACACCTTC
CDR3: CASSEIPRTDVYGYTF

size: NA
D: NA
J: TRBJ1-1
V: TRBV6-5
DNA: TGTGCCAGCAGTTACTCTCAGGGGAGCACTGAAGCTTTCTTT
CDR3: CASSYSQGSTEAFF

size: NA
D: TRBD1
J: TRBJ1-1
V: TRBV27
DNA: TGTGCCAGCAGTACAACGGGACAGGGGGCGAAGGCGTTT
CDR3: CASSTTGQGAKAF

size: once
D: TRBD1
J: TRBJ1-2
V: TRBV27
DNA: TGTGCCAGCAGTTTAGCCCCAGGGGGTGACTATGGCTACACCTTC
CDR3: CASSLAPGGDYGYTF

size: NA
D: TRBD1
J: TRBJ1-3
V: TRBV27
DNA: TGTGCCAGCAGTCGACAGGGGAGCTCTGGAAACACCATATATTTT
CDR3: CASSRQGSSGNTIYF

size: NA
D: TRBD1
J: TRBJ2-7
V: TRBV11-1
DNA: TGTGCCAGCTCCTCCACGGTGCAGGGGGCCTACGAGCAGTACTTC
CDR3: CASSSTVQGAYEQYF

size: NA
D: NA
J: TRBJ1-4
V: TRBV7-9
DNA: TGTGCCAGCAGCCCCTCGGTAGGGGGGGCGCAGGAAAAACTGTTTTTT
CDR3: CASSPSVGGAQEKLFF

size: many
D: TRBD1
J: TRBJ1-3
V: TRBV2
DNA: TGTGCCAGCAGTGGGACAGGAAGGTTTCATGGAAACACCATATATTTT
CDR3: CASSGTGRFHGNTIYF

size: NA
D: TRBD1
J: TRBJ1-2
V: TRBV19
DNA: TGTGCCAGTAGAGTCGAGACAGGGGCTGGCTACACCTTC
CDR3: CASRVETGAGYTF

size: NA
D: TRBD1
J: TRBJ2-3
V: TRBV5-4
DNA: TGTGCCAGCAGTCCTCCGGGACAGGACACAGATACGCAGTATTTT
CDR3: CASSPPGQDTDTQYF

size: NA
D: TRBD2
J: TRBJ2-7
V: TRBV9
DNA: TGTGCCAGCAGCGTAGAAGGGCTAGCGGGGAACGAGCAGTACTTC
CDR3: CASSVEGLAGNEQYF

size: NA
D: NA
J: TRBJ1-6
V: TRBV10-1
DNA: TGCGCCAGCAGTGAAAAGGGCTTCAATTCACCCCTCCACTTT
CDR3: CASSEKGFNSPLHF